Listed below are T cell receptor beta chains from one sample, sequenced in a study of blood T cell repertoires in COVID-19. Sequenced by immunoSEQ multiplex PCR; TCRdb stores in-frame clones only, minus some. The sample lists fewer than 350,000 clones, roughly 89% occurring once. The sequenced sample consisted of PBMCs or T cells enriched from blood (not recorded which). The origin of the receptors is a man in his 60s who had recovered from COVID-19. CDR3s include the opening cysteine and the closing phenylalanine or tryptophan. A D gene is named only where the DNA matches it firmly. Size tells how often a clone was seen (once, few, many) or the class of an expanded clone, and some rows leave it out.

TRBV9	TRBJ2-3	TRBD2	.	TGTGCCAGCAGCGGACCAAGGACGGGAGGAGGGACAGATACGCAGTATTTT	CASSGPRTGGGTDTQYF
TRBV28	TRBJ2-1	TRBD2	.	TGTGCCAGCAGTTCGAACCGACTAGCGGGAGTAACCAATGAGCAGTTCTTC	CASSSNRLAGVTNEQFF
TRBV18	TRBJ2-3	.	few	TGTGCCAGCTCACCTATTGGGACATCCACCCTTAGCACAGATACGCAGTATTTT	CASSPIGTSTLSTDTQYF
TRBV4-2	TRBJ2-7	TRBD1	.	TGTGCCAGCAGCCAACCCCAGGGGGCTCTCTCCTACGAGCAGTACTTC	CASSQPQGALSYEQYF
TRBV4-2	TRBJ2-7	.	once	TGTGCCAGCAGCCAAGATCTTTCCAGGGGTTCCTACGAGCAGTACTTC	CASSQDLSRGSYEQYF
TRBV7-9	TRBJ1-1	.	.	TGTGCCAGCAGCCGACAGGTCAGCACTGAAGCTTTCTTT	CASSRQVSTEAFF
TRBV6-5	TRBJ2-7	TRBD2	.	TGTGCCAGCCGTAGCGGGAGGGCCGGATACGAGCAGTACTTC	CASRSGRAGYEQYF
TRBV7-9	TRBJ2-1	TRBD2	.	TGTGCCAGCAGCTCTGGACTAGCGGGAGGAGATGAGCAGTTCTTC	CASSSGLAGGDEQFF
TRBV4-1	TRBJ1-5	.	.	TGCGCCAGCAGCCAAGATTCCAGGGCAGGCAATCAGCCCCAGCATTTT	CASSQDSRAGNQPQHF
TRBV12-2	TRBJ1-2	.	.	TGTGCAAGTCGCTTCTGGGGCGGAGCTAACTATGGCTACACCTTC	CASRFWGGANYGYTF
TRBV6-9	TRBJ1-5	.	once	TGTGCCAGCAGTTTAGGACAGATTAGCAATCAGCCCCAGCATTTT	CASSLGQISNQPQHF
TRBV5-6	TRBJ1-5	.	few	TGTGCCAGCAGCTCGGGCGGGGGAAGAGGGGGCAATCAGCCCCAGCATTTT	CASSSGGGRGGNQPQHF
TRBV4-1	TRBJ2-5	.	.	TGCGCCAGCAGCCAAGGTGGAGGGAGAGAGACCCAGTACTTC	CASSQGGGRETQYF
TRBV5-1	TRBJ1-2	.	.	TGCGCCAGCAGCTCAGAACCTACAGGGAGAAGTGGCTACACCTTC	CASSSEPTGRSGYTF
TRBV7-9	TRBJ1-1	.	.	TGTGCCAGCAGCTTAGCGAAGCAGGGATACACTGAAGCTTTCTTT	CASSLAKQGYTEAFF
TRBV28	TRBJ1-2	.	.	TGTGCCAGCAGTTTCGACACTAACTATGGCTACACCTTC	CASSFDTNYGYTF
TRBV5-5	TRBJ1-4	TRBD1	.	TGTGCCAGCAGCTTGGGGGGGACAGGGCTTGAAAAACTGTTTTTT	CASSLGGTGLEKLFF
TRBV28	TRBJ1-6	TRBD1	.	TGTGCCAGCAGTCGCCTCGGACAGGGCAGTAATTCACCCCTCCACTTT	CASSRLGQGSNSPLHF
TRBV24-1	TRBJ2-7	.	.	TGTGCCACCAGTGATTGGCCTTCAGGGTTGTCGTACTTC	CATSDWPSGLSYF
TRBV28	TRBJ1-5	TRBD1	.	TGTGCCAGCAGTTTGCCCGGGACAGCGTCTGCTGGCAGTCAGCCCCAGCATTTT	CASSLPGTASAGSQPQHF
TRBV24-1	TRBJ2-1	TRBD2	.	TGTGCCACCAGTGACCGACTAGCGGGAGGTTACAATGAGCAGTTCTTC	CATSDRLAGGYNEQFF
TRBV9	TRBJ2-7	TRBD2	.	TGTGCCAGCAGCGGGCCGCCGGGGAGGGAGTACGAGCAGTACTTC	CASSGPPGREYEQYF
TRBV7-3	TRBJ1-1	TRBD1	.	TGTGCCAGCAGCCCACAGGGGACGGGCACTGAAGCTTTCTTT	CASSPQGTGTEAFF
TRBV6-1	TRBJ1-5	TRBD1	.	TGTGCCAGCAGTGGATGGGACAGGGGGCACAATCAGCCCCAGCATTTT	CASSGWDRGHNQPQHF
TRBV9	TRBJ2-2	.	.	TGTGCCAGCAGCCCTAGATCTGTAAGTGGGACCGGGGAGCTGTTTTTT	CASSPRSVSGTGELFF
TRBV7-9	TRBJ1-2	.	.	TGTGCCAGCAGCTTTTCCGGGGATAGACTCTATGGCTACACCTTC	CASSFSGDRLYGYTF
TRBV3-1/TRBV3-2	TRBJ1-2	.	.	TGTGCCAGCAGTCAAGGGCCTGCTAACTATGGCTACACCTTC	CASSQGPANYGYTF
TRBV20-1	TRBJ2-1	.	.	TGCAGTGCTAGCCTCAGGGTTGAGCAGTTCTTC	CSASLRVEQFF
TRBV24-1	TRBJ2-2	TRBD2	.	TGTGCCACCAGTCATCCTAGCGGAGCGAACACCGGGGAGCTGTTTTTT	CATSHPSGANTGELFF
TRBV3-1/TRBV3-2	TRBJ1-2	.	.	TGTGCCAGCAGCCTCCTCAGGGGAAGCGGCTACACCTTC	CASSLLRGSGYTF
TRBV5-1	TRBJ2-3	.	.	TGCGCCAGCAGCAACGGACAGATCGCGGATACGCAGTATTTT	CASSNGQIADTQYF
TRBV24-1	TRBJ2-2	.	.	TGTGCCACCAGCGGGGAAGGTGACGCCGGGGAGCTGTTTTTT	CATSGEGDAGELFF
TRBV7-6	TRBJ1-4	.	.	TGTGCCAGCAGCTTAGCCGCAGTTCCTAATGAAAAACTGTTTTTT	CASSLAAVPNEKLFF
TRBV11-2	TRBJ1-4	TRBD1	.	TGTGCCAGCAGCTACAACCAGGGGGCAACTAATGAAAAACTGTTTTTT	CASSYNQGATNEKLFF
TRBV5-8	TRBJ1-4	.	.	TGTGCCAGCAGCTTGGGACGTCCCCCTGGGGGGAAACTGTTTTTT	CASSLGRPPGGKLFF
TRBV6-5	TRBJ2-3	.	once	TGTGCCAGCAGTCGACTATATACGCAGTATTTT	CASSRLYTQYF
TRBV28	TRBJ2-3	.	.	TGTGCCAGCAGTGGGGAGAGAGCGGCCAGCACAGATACGCAGTATTTT	CASSGERAASTDTQYF
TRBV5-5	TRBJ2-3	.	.	TGTGCCAGCTCTAACGTAGGCAGGGGTGCGGATACGCAGTATTTT	CASSNVGRGADTQYF
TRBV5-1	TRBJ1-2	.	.	TGCGCCAGCAGCTTGGAAGCCGTAAGTTATGGCTACACCTTC	CASSLEAVSYGYTF
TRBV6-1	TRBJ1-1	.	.	TGTGCCAGCAGTGACAGGATTGGGACTGAAGCTTTCTTT	CASSDRIGTEAFF
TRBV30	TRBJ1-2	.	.	TGTGCCTGGATTGAGGCAGGGCGTTTGAACTATGGCTACACCTTC	CAWIEAGRLNYGYTF
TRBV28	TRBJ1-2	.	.	TGTGCCAGCAGTATCGACAGGCATGGCTACACCTTC	CASSIDRHGYTF
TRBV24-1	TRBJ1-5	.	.	TGTGCCACCAGTAGTGGGGGACATAATCAGCCCCAGCATTTT	CATSSGGHNQPQHF
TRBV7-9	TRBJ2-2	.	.	TGTGCCAGCAGCCCCGAGGGAACCGGGGAGCTGTTTTTT	CASSPEGTGELFF
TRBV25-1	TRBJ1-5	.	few	TGTGCCAGCAGTGAGGGAGGAGCCGGCAATCAGCCCCAGCATTTT	CASSEGGAGNQPQHF
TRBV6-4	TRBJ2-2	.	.	TGTGCCAGCAGTGACCGTACTAGCCCTGGGACCGGGGAGCTGTTTTTT	CASSDRTSPGTGELFF
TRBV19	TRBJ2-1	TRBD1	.	TGTGCCAGTAGTATAAATTTTGGACAGGTGTCGTTCTTC	CASSINFGQVSFF
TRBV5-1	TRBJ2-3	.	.	TGCGCCAGCAGCTTGGGTTACGGCGGCGGAGGCACAGATACGCAGTATTTT	CASSLGYGGGGTDTQYF
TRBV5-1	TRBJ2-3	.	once	TGCGCCAGCAGCGCGGGGACCGGACCAGATACGCAGTATTTT	CASSAGTGPDTQYF
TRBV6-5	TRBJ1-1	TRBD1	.	TGTGCCAGCAGTCCCCGACAGGGGGAAGCTTTCTTT	CASSPRQGEAFF
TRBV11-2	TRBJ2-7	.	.	TGTGCCAGCAGCCCGACGAGAGGTAGCGGCCCCTACGAGCAGTACTTC	CASSPTRGSGPYEQYF
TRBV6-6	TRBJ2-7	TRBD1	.	TGTGCCAGCAGTTACAGGACAGGGCCCTACGAGCAGTACTTC	CASSYRTGPYEQYF
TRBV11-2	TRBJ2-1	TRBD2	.	TGTGCCAGCAGCTTTTACCCCGCCGGGCTAGCGGGAGGGTTAGATGAGCAGTTCTTC	CASSFYPAGLAGGLDEQFF